Following are 11 T cell receptor beta chains from one sample sequenced in a study of blood T cell repertoires in COVID-19. Using immunoSEQ multiplex PCR, the repertoire was profiled, and TCRdb retains in-frame clones only, with some absent. The sample lists over 150,000 clones, around 82% occurring once. The source material was peripheral blood. Receptors originate from a woman in her 70s who had recovered from COVID-19.

This chain connects TRBV28 to TRBJ2-1, with D perhaps TRBD2 (5 bases). Trimming removed 3 bases at V and 9 bases at J, with 12 bases between. CDR3 length: 13 amino acids. The germline V gene encodes CDR1 MDHEN and CDR2 SYDVKM. The CDR3, as DNA: TGTGCCAGCAGTTTCGGGGAGTCGGGTGAGCAGTTCTTC. Encoded protein: CASSFGESGEQFF.

This clone turned up a few times. The V gene is TRBV19, the J gene TRBJ1-3, with 7 bases identical to TRBD1. The CDR3 is 16 residues long. Germline V gene sequence: CDR1 LNHDA, CDR2 SQIVND (reference sequence). With 7 bases clipped from V and 4 bases from J, the junction kept 13 bases outside the gene matches. CDR3 sequence (DNA): TGTGCCAGTAACCCCCCAGGGGGGAGAACCGGAAACACCATATATTTT. Its translation is CASNPPGGRTGNTIYF.

This rearrangement joins TRBV12-3 or TRBV12-4 to TRBJ1-2; D gene ambiguous. With 5 bases removed from V and 2 bases from J, the gap between germline ends came to 6 bases. The CDR3 loop spans 12 amino acids. The CDR3 DNA reads TGTGCCAGCAGTGACGGGAACTATGGCTACACCTTC. Translating gives CASSDGNYGYTF.

The genes are TRBV29-1 and TRBJ2-1; D is undetermined. Per the germline V gene, CDR1 is SQVTM and CDR2 is ANQGSEA. The germline V and J ends were trimmed by 8 bases and 7 bases, with 9 bases remaining between them. The CDR3 covers 10 residues. CDR3 in DNA: TGCAGCTCAGTGCGGAATGAGCAGTTCTTC. Amino acid sequence: CSSVRNEQFF.

V gene TRBV5-4 combines with J gene TRBJ2-3; 10 nucleotides match TRBD1. The V gene end was trimmed by 4 bases and the J gene end by 4 bases; junction bases not matched to a gene: 3. There are 14 residues in the CDR3. Per germline, CDR1 SGHNT and CDR2 YYREEE (reference sequence). DNA of the CDR3: TGTGCCAGCAGCCCGGACAGGGGGGCAGATACGCAGTATTTT. Residues: CASSPDRGADTQYF.

The chain uses TRBV2 and TRBJ2-7; 12 bases match TRBD1. Per germline, CDR1 SNHLY and CDR2 FYNNEI. Unmatched junction bases numbered 6, after V lost 7 bases and J lost 5 bases. This CDR3 contains 14 residues. The DNA for the CDR3 is TGTGCCAGCAATCCGGGACAGGGGGCCCACGAGCAGTACTTC. Amino acid sequence: CASNPGQGAHEQYF.

The J gene is TRBJ1-6, the V gene TRBV6-5; D gene uncertain. The ends were cut back, 4 bases at V and 7 bases at J, with 11 bases in the middle. The germline V gene encodes CDR1 MNHEY and CDR2 SVGAGI. The CDR3 contains 14 residues. The CDR3 reads CASSLEQTNSPLHF. The CDR3 DNA is TGTGCCAGCAGTTTAGAACAGACCAATTCACCCCTCCACTTT.

This chain joins TRBV3-1 (or the pseudogene TRBV3-2) and TRBJ1-2; D is undetermined. Germline V CDR1 and CDR2: LGHDT, YNNKEL (reference sequence). The CDR3 is 15 residues long. Trimming took 4 bases from V and 4 from J, leaving 16 bases between them. CDR3 loop: CASSPTPPGSYGYTF. The CDR3 region has the DNA TGTGCCAGCAGCCCGACTCCCCCGGGGAGCTATGGCTACACCTTC.

This chain connects TRBV2 to TRBJ1-2; TRBD1 agrees at 8 bases. V dropped 1 base and J dropped 5; count of bases not matched to a gene: 6. The CDR3 totals 15 residues. The germline gives CDR1 SNHLY, CDR2 FYNNEI. For the CDR3, the DNA is TGTGCCAGCAGTGAAGACGGACAGGGCCCGTATGGCTACACCTTC. Protein product: CASSEDGQGPYGYTF.

The rearrangement joins TRBV6-2 or TRBV6-3 to TRBJ2-7; D is unresolved. Germline assignment: CDR1 MNHEY and CDR2 SVGEGT. The CDR3 has 15 residues. Trimming removed 0 bases at V and 1 base at J, with 10 bases between. CDR3 bases: TGTGCCAGCAGTTACTCGGTCAGGATATCCTACGAGCAGTACTTC. This encodes CASSYSVRISYEQYF.

This clone was seen only a few times. This chain links TRBV27 with TRBJ1-1; 7 bases match TRBD1. V lost 6 bases, J lost 1 base, and 8 bases stayed unmatched. Germline values: CDR1 MNHEY, CDR2 SMNVEV (reference sequence). The CDR3 contains 15 residues. The CDR3 sequence: CASSRLRDRNTEAFF. CDR3 bases: TGTGCCAGCAGCCGCCTCCGGGACAGGAACACTGAAGCTTTCTTT.